This TCR beta chain was profiled in a study of cytomegalovirus exposure and HLA in healthy donors. Whole-study results and caveats: Several top significant clusters appeared, in a later analysis, to be linked to common viral pathogens.

Turning to this clone: Its target is unknown.

The PCR ran on 60 Vbeta and 13 Jbeta primers. This table comes from immunoSEQ multiplex PCR, and its TCRdb copy is limited to in-frame clones, with some not included. The table lists some 97,000 clones, under 80% of them singletons. Looked up from germline, CDR1 is MNHEY and CDR2 is SVGAGI. The CDR3 extends over 14 amino acids. The chain recombines TRBV6-5 with TRBJ2-5; 8 bases match TRBD1. The J call could be wrong; TRBJ2-7 is a better fit for the DNA end. The sequencing sample was made of PBMCs. The sequence came from a woman between 18 and 29 years old in good health and CMV-seropositive. CDR3 sequence (DNA): TGTGCCAGCAACCCCACTCAGGGGGCCCACGAGCAGTACTTC. This translates into CASNPTQGAHEQYF.